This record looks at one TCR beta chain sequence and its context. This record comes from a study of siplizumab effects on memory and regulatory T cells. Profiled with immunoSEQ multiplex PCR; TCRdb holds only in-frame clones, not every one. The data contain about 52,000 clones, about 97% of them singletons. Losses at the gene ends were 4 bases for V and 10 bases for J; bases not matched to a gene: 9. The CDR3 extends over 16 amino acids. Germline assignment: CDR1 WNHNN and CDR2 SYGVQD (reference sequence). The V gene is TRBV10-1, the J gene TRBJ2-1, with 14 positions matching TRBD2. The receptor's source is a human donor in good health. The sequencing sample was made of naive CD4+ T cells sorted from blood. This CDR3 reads CASSGPGLAGAREQFF. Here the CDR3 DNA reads TGCGCCAGCAGTGGCCCGGGACTAGCGGGAGCACGGGAGCAGTTCTTC.